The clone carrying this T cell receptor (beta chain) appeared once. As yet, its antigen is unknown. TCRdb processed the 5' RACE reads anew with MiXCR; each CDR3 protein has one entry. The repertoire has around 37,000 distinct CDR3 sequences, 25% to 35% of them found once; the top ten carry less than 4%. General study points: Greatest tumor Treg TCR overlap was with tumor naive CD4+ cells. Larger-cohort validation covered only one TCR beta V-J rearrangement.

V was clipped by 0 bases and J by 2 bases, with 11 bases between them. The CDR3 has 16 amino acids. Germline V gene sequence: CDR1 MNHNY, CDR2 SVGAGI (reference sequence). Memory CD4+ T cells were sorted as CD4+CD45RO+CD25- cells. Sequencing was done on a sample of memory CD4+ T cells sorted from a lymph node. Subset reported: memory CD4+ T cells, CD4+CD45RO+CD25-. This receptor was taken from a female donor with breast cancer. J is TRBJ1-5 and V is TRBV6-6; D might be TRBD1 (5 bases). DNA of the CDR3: TGTGCCAGCAGTTACTCCCCAGGAGGGGGCAATCAGCCCCAGCATTTT. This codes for CASSYSPGGGNQPQHF.